Listed below are T cell receptor beta chains from one sample, sequenced in a study of blood T cell repertoires in COVID-19. Method: immunoSEQ multiplex PCR; TCRdb's copy keeps in-frame clones and lacks some. The profile covers roughly 180,000 clones, with around 86% appearing a single time and roughly 0.95% taken by the ten largest. What was sequenced was peripheral blood. The receptors derive from a man aged 18 to 29 with acute or convalescent COVID-19. CDR3s include the opening cysteine and the closing phenylalanine or tryptophan. Each record gives: CDR3 protein, CDR3 DNA, V gene, clone size, D gene, J gene. The D gene is left open where the match is weak. Where a row states a size, it is once, few, many or the class of an expanded clone; other rows omit it.

CDR3 protein: CASSQQVSNQPQHF; CDR3 DNA: TGCGCCAGCAGCCAGCAGGTTAGCAATCAGCCCCAGCATTTT; V gene: TRBV4-1; clone size: .; D gene: .; J gene: TRBJ1-5
CDR3 protein: CASSLQGSGYTF; CDR3 DNA: TGTGCCAGCAGTTTACAGGGTTCTGGCTACACCTTC; V gene: TRBV12-3/TRBV12-4; clone size: .; D gene: .; J gene: TRBJ1-2
CDR3 protein: CASSLLPNQETQYF; CDR3 DNA: TGTGCCAGCAGCTTACTACCGAATCAAGAGACCCAGTACTTC; V gene: TRBV5-4; clone size: once; D gene: .; J gene: TRBJ2-5
CDR3 protein: CASSEPGQLSGNTIYF; CDR3 DNA: TGTGCCAGCAGTGAGCCGGGACAGCTCTCTGGAAACACCATATATTTT; V gene: TRBV6-1; clone size: .; D gene: TRBD1; J gene: TRBJ1-3
CDR3 protein: CASSRAGLSTDTQYF; CDR3 DNA: TGTGCCAGCAGCCGAGCGGGACTGAGCACAGATACGCAGTATTTT; V gene: TRBV5-4; clone size: .; D gene: TRBD2; J gene: TRBJ2-3
CDR3 protein: CASSPTGIYGYTF; CDR3 DNA: TGTGCCAGCAGTCCGACAGGGATCTATGGCTACACCTTC; V gene: TRBV12-3/TRBV12-4; clone size: .; D gene: TRBD1; J gene: TRBJ1-2
CDR3 protein: CASSQGADEQFF; CDR3 DNA: TGCGCCAGCAGCCAGGGGGCTGATGAGCAGTTCTTC; V gene: TRBV5-1; clone size: .; D gene: TRBD1; J gene: TRBJ2-1
CDR3 protein: CASSQSTARETQYF; CDR3 DNA: TGTGCCAGCAGCCAATCGACTGCTAGGGAGACCCAGTACTTC; V gene: TRBV3-1/TRBV3-2; clone size: .; D gene: .; J gene: TRBJ2-5
CDR3 protein: CATSDPGREDTQYF; CDR3 DNA: TGTGCCACCAGTGATCCTGGACGGGAAGATACGCAGTATTTT; V gene: TRBV24-1; clone size: .; D gene: .; J gene: TRBJ2-3
CDR3 protein: CASSPGGYGYTF; CDR3 DNA: TGTGCCAGCAGTCCAGGGGGCTATGGCTACACCTTC; V gene: TRBV2; clone size: .; D gene: TRBD1; J gene: TRBJ1-2
CDR3 protein: CASSLASGGAGETQYF; CDR3 DNA: TGTGCCAGCAGCTTGGCTAGCGGGGGGGCCGGGGAGACCCAGTACTTC; V gene: TRBV5-4; clone size: .; D gene: TRBD2; J gene: TRBJ2-5
CDR3 protein: CASSPQATSGNNEQFF; CDR3 DNA: TGTGCCAGCAGTCCCCAGGCCACTAGCGGAAACAATGAGCAGTTCTTC; V gene: TRBV25-1; clone size: few; D gene: TRBD2; J gene: TRBJ2-1
CDR3 protein: CATSESGTGSPYNEQFF; CDR3 DNA: TGTGCCACCAGTGAGAGCGGGACAGGGTCCCCCTACAATGAGCAGTTCTTC; V gene: TRBV24-1; clone size: .; D gene: TRBD1; J gene: TRBJ2-1
CDR3 protein: CASSIQGQGPFYEQYF; CDR3 DNA: TGTGCCAGTAGTATCCAGGGACAGGGGCCCTTCTACGAGCAGTACTTC; V gene: TRBV19; clone size: .; D gene: TRBD1; J gene: TRBJ2-7
CDR3 protein: CASSRYRGRRTEAFF; CDR3 DNA: TGTGCCAGCAGCAGATACAGGGGGAGGAGGACTGAAGCTTTCTTT; V gene: TRBV2; clone size: once; D gene: TRBD1; J gene: TRBJ1-1
CDR3 protein: CASSLVEGEAFF; CDR3 DNA: TGCGCCAGCAGCTTGGTGGAGGGTGAAGCTTTCTTT; V gene: TRBV5-1; clone size: .; D gene: .; J gene: TRBJ1-1
CDR3 protein: CASSSSGSGTEAFF; CDR3 DNA: TGTGCCAGCAGCTCCTCCGGTTCAGGCACTGAAGCTTTCTTT; V gene: TRBV7-9; clone size: .; D gene: .; J gene: TRBJ1-1
CDR3 protein: CASSYGGQGFEAFF; CDR3 DNA: TGTGCCAGCAGTTACGGCGGACAGGGGTTTGAAGCTTTCTTT; V gene: TRBV6-5; clone size: .; D gene: TRBD1; J gene: TRBJ1-1
CDR3 protein: CASSPRGVSGNTIYF; CDR3 DNA: TGCGCCAGCAGCCCGCGGGGGGTTTCTGGAAACACCATATATTTT; V gene: TRBV4-1; clone size: .; D gene: .; J gene: TRBJ1-3
CDR3 protein: CASSSTSGVSYEQYF; CDR3 DNA: TGTGCCAGCAGTTCAACTAGCGGGGTCTCCTACGAGCAGTACTTC; V gene: TRBV7-8; clone size: few; D gene: TRBD2; J gene: TRBJ2-7
CDR3 protein: CAWRDRGHLKNIQYF; CDR3 DNA: TGTGCCTGGAGGGACAGGGGCCACCTAAAAAACATTCAGTACTTC; V gene: TRBV30; clone size: .; D gene: TRBD1; J gene: TRBJ2-4
CDR3 protein: CASSRTGGGETQYF; CDR3 DNA: TGTGCCAGCAGTAGGACAGGAGGGGGAGAGACCCAGTACTTC; V gene: TRBV6-2/TRBV6-3; clone size: few; D gene: .; J gene: TRBJ2-5
CDR3 protein: CATRGGHTEAFF; CDR3 DNA: TGTGCCACTAGGGGAGGCCACACTGAAGCTTTCTTT; V gene: TRBV28; clone size: .; D gene: .; J gene: TRBJ1-1
CDR3 protein: CASSQDSRMQGVKNTEAFF; CDR3 DNA: TGTGCCAGCAGCCAAGATAGTAGAATGCAGGGGGTGAAAAACACTGAAGCTTTCTTT; V gene: TRBV4-2; clone size: few; D gene: TRBD1; J gene: TRBJ1-1
CDR3 protein: CASSAQGVNTEAFF; CDR3 DNA: TGCGCCAGCAGTGCTCAGGGGGTGAACACTGAAGCTTTCTTT; V gene: TRBV10-2; clone size: .; D gene: TRBD1; J gene: TRBJ1-1
CDR3 protein: CASRPQDRGKGNEQFF; CDR3 DNA: TGTGCCAGCAGACCTCAAGACAGGGGGAAAGGCAATGAGCAGTTCTTC; V gene: TRBV7-9; clone size: .; D gene: TRBD1; J gene: TRBJ2-1
CDR3 protein: CASSLGLITYNEQFF; CDR3 DNA: TGTGCCAGCAGCTTGGGACTGATCACCTACAATGAGCAGTTCTTC; V gene: TRBV7-3; clone size: once; D gene: .; J gene: TRBJ2-1
CDR3 protein: CASSPRGLAGGSTDTQYF; CDR3 DNA: TGTGCCAGCAGCCCCAGGGGGCTAGCGGGGGGGAGCACAGATACGCAGTATTTT; V gene: TRBV7-2; clone size: .; D gene: TRBD2; J gene: TRBJ2-3
CDR3 protein: CASSRTGMNTGELFF; CDR3 DNA: TGTGCCAGCAGCCGGACAGGGATGAACACCGGGGAGCTGTTTTTT; V gene: TRBV28; clone size: .; D gene: TRBD1; J gene: TRBJ2-2